This TCR beta chain is from a study of metastatic and nonmetastatic thyroid tumors. TCRdb re-called the PCR reads with MiXCR. Among about 92,000 clones listed, about 16% were seen once. None of the patients had undergone any treatment ahead of thyroid surgery. The CDR3 loop spans 14 amino acids. V gave up 5 bases and J gave up 2 bases, with 13 bases separating them. Germline CDR1 reads LGHDT; CDR2 reads YNNKEL (reference sequence). The table lists this clone with many counts. The V gene is TRBV3-1, the J gene TRBJ2-7; unclear D gene. The sequence was collected from a female donor with papillary thyroid cancer or a benign thyroid nodule (not recorded which). Some clones in this sample may be carry-over from other donors' samples. Material: blood. Written as DNA, the CDR3 is TGTGCCAGCAGCGAGGAAGACCCCCCCTACGAGCAGTACTTC. It translates to CASSEEDPPYEQYF.